This TCR beta chain is drawn from a study of blood T cell repertoires in COVID-19. Study background: Some COVID-19 samples were acute and others convalescent; all came from the United States, Italy and Spain. PBMCs, B-cell-depleted T cells, or T cells provided the cDNA or gDNA that made up the material.

Per the original data handling: Amplification of reference gene primers was used by the study to estimate nucleated cell counts. The data were produced by immunoSEQ multiplex PCR, yet TCRdb's version contains in-frame clones alone and is incomplete. V, J and clone size were drawn from that table, and D and trimming were deduced from the DNA. In the table there are about 210,000 clones, about 92% of which are singletons. This sequence originates from a man between 25 and 39 years old with acute or convalescent COVID-19. The sequenced material came from peripheral blood.

In DNA form, the CDR3 reads TGTGCCAGCAGCCTAACCGGGACTAGTCCCTACGAGCAGTACTTC. Translating it yields CASSLTGTSPYEQYF. The chain combines TRBV9 with TRBJ2-7; 8 bases line up with TRBD2. With V trimmed by 4 bases and J by 2 bases, 8 bases remained unmatched. This CDR3 comprises 15 residues. Germline assignment: CDR1 SGDLS and CDR2 YYNGEE.